One sample yielded the 19 T cell receptor beta chains listed below, sequenced in a study of cytomegalovirus exposure and HLA in healthy donors. 60 Vbeta and 13 Jbeta primers were used in PCR. Sequencing used immunoSEQ multiplex PCR; TCRdb keeps in-frame clones, though not all of them. The data contain tens of thousands of clones, around 82% of them singletons. The specimen was PBMCs. The receptors here all came from a woman aged 18-29 years in good health and CMV-seropositive.

The chain combines TRBV9 with TRBJ2-1; D gene ambiguous. The CDR3 loop spans 15 amino acids. V dropped 0 bases and J dropped 6 bases, with 13 bases sitting between them. Germline V gene sequence: CDR1 SGDLS, CDR2 YYNGEE. CDR3 in amino acids: CASSVVGRKSNEQFF. The CDR3 bases are TGTGCCAGCAGCGTAGTTGGCAGAAAAAGCAATGAGCAGTTCTTC.

The rearrangement uses TRBV4-1 and TRBJ1-1, with D perhaps TRBD1 (5 bases). The CDR3 covers 14 residues. The germline V and J ends were trimmed by 5 bases and 0 bases, with 10 bases remaining between them. The germline V gene encodes CDR1 MGHRA and CDR2 YSYEKL. Here the CDR3 reads CASSWGRMNTEAFF. DNA for the CDR3: TGCGCCAGCAGCTGGGGCAGAATGAACACTGAAGCTTTCTTT.

The V call is TRBV4-3, the J call TRBJ1-2; possibly TRBD1 for D (5 bases). Trimming shortened V by 6 bases and J by 5 bases, and 19 bases separated the two germline ends. This CDR3 has 15 amino acids. Looked up from germline, CDR1 is LGHNA and CDR2 is YSLEER. CDR3 in DNA: TGCGCCAGCAGTAAAGACCAGAAGGGGCTTTATGGCTACACCTTC. Translating it yields CASSKDQKGLYGYTF.

The rearrangement joins TRBV11-1 to TRBJ2-1, with TRBD2 identical over 8 bases. Trimming cost V 0 bases and J 8 bases; bases outside gene matches: 12. This CDR3 has 17 residues. The germline CDR1 and CDR2 sequences are SGHAT and FQDESV (reference sequence). CDR3 sequence reads: CASSLAQGLAGDDEQFF. The CDR3 bases are TGTGCCAGCAGCTTAGCTCAAGGACTAGCAGGAGATGATGAGCAGTTCTTC.

This chain links TRBV19 with TRBJ2-5; the D gene is possibly TRBD1 (5 bases). Trimming pared 6 bases from V and 3 bases from J, leaving 11 bases between. The germline V gene has CDR1 LNHDA and CDR2 SQIVND (reference sequence). The CDR3 covers 13 residues. CDR3 DNA: TGTGCCAGTAGCGTAAAAGGGGAAGAGACCCAGTACTTC. Translating it yields CASSVKGEETQYF. Based on the CDR3 plus reference TRBV19 and TRBJ2-5, the full variable domain is DGGITQSPKYLFRKEGQNVTLSCEQNLNHDAMYWYRQDPGQGLRLIYYSQIVNDFQKGDIAEGYSVSREKKESFPLTVTSAQKNPTAFYLCASSVKGEETQYFGPGTRLLVL.

The V gene is TRBV5-1, the J gene TRBJ1-2; 9 bases match TRBD1. Germline-derived CDR1 and CDR2 are SGHRS and YFSETQ. Germline trimming cut 0 bases from V and 4 bases from J; bases unmatched to any gene: 16. The CDR3 length is 19 residues. CDR3 in amino acids: CASSLVWGTGSGNLYGYTF. The CDR3 DNA follows: TGCGCCAGCAGCTTGGTTTGGGGGACAGGGTCCGGAAATCTCTATGGCTACACCTTC.

V is TRBV18 and J is TRBJ2-3; D remains ambiguous. V was shortened by 1 base and J by 5 bases, with 4 bases between the two germline ends. The CDR3 is 12 amino acids. Germline V gives CDR1 KGHSH, CDR2 LQKENI. The CDR3 spells CASSPLVDTQYF. The CDR3 DNA follows: TGTGCCAGCTCACCACTAGTAGATACGCAGTATTTT.

The chain links TRBV2 to TRBJ2-7, with a weak D call TRBD1 (5 bases). The V and J ends lost 3 bases and 4 bases respectively, with 7 bases between them. Germline loops: CDR1 SNHLY, CDR2 FYNNEI. The CDR3 totals 12 residues. CDR3 coding DNA: TGTGCCAGCAGTGACCAGGGTTACGAGCAGTACTTC. It is translated as CASSDQGYEQYF.

The V call is TRBV19, the J call TRBJ1-5; D remains unclear. The CDR3 contains 14 residues. The V and J ends lost 6 bases and 7 bases respectively, with 16 bases between them. Germline CDR1 and CDR2: LNHDA and SQIVND (reference sequence). The CDR3 sequence: CASRAVPGFQPQHF. The CDR3 DNA reads TGTGCCAGTAGAGCGGTACCCGGTTTCCAGCCCCAGCATTTT.

This clone has a single count. The chain combines TRBV4-1 with TRBJ2-5, with D possibly TRBD1 on 5 matching bases. The CDR3 has 16 amino acids. V lost 2 bases and J 4 bases, leaving 17 bases between the germline ends. Germline CDR1 is MGHRA and CDR2 is YSYEKL. The CDR3 region is CASSQQLAGKGETQYF. In nucleotides, the CDR3 is TGCGCCAGCAGCCAACAGTTAGCAGGGAAGGGAGAGACCCAGTACTTC.

V gene TRBV27 combines with J gene TRBJ2-1; TRBD1 agrees at 10 bases. J lost 0 bases, V lost 0 bases, and 8 bases had no gene match. Germline CDR1 reads MNHEY; CDR2 reads SMNVEV (reference sequence). The CDR3 spans 19 residues. CDR3 nucleotides: TGTGCCAGCAGTTTATCCTCCTTCCGGGACAGGGGCTCCTACAATGAGCAGTTCTTC. This encodes CASSLSSFRDRGSYNEQFF.

The gene calls are TRBV19 and TRBJ2-3, with D maybe TRBD2 (5 bases). The CDR3 is made up of 13 amino acids. Germline V CDR1 and CDR2: LNHDA, SQIVND (reference sequence). Trimming took off 10 bases at V and 4 bases at J, with 15 bases between the two ends. CDR3 in amino acids: CATSWETPDTQYF. CDR3 nucleotide sequence: TGTGCCACCTCTTGGGAGACCCCAGATACGCAGTATTTT.

V gene TRBV28 combines with J gene TRBJ1-5; TRBD1 agrees at 10 bases. After removal of 6 bases from V and 5 bases from J, the junction contained 7 bases not matched to a gene. In germline, CDR1 is MDHEN, CDR2 SYDVKM. This CDR3 has 15 amino acids. CDR3 coding DNA: TGTGCCAGCAGCCAATATGGGACAGGGGATCAGCCCCAGCATTTT. It yields the protein CASSQYGTGDQPQHF. The full variable domain, completed using reference TRBV28 and TRBJ1-5, is DVKVTQSSRYLVKRTGEKVFLECVQDMDHENMFWYRQDPGLGLRLIYFSYDVKMKEKGDIPEGYSVSREKKERFSLILESASTNQTSMYLCASSQYGTGDQPQHFGDGTRLSIL.

This chain uses TRBV29-1 with TRBJ2-7, with 7 bases aligning to TRBD1. Per the germline V gene, CDR1 is SQVTM and CDR2 is ANQGSEA. The CDR3 runs 12 residues. After removal of 4 bases from V and 2 bases from J, the junction contained 2 bases not matched to a gene. The CDR3 nucleotides are TGCAGCGTTGGGACAGGCGCCTACGAGCAGTACTTC. Its translation is CSVGTGAYEQYF.

This clone appeared once. The chain employs TRBV7-9 and TRBJ2-5, with D possibly matching TRBD2 (6 bases). V lost 1 base to trimming and J lost 2 bases, with 17 bases between them. This CDR3 contains 17 residues. The V gene's germline CDR1 is SEHNR and CDR2 FQNEAQ (reference sequence). CDR3 protein: CASSLGAGQRTQETQYF. The CDR3, as DNA: TGTGCCAGCAGCTTAGGAGCGGGCCAACGTACACAAGAGACCCAGTACTTC.

J is TRBJ1-1 and V is TRBV5-6; 10 nucleotides line up with TRBD1. Germline-derived CDR1 and CDR2 are SGHDT and YYEEEE. With 3 bases clipped from V and 7 bases from J, the junction kept 9 bases outside the gene matches. This CDR3 spans 15 amino acids. CDR3 loop: CASSWATGGRREAFF. DNA for the CDR3: TGTGCCAGCAGCTGGGCGACAGGGGGCCGGCGTGAAGCTTTCTTT.

The chain links TRBV2 to TRBJ2-3; TRBD2 matches at 7 bases. With V trimmed by 3 bases and J by 3 bases, 12 bases remained unmatched. Germline V gene sequence: CDR1 SNHLY, CDR2 FYNNEI. This CDR3 region has 17 residues. CDR3 amino acids: CASSELAATRRTDTQYF. The CDR3 DNA follows: TGTGCCAGCAGTGAGCTAGCGGCGACGCGGAGGACAGATACGCAGTATTTT.

V gene TRBV18 combines with J gene TRBJ2-3; D perhaps matches TRBD1 (5 bases). Germline CDR1 is KGHSH and CDR2 is LQKENI. V shed 6 bases and J shed 6 bases, with 16 bases lying between them. The CDR3 runs 14 residues. CDR3 in DNA: TGTGCCAGCTCGCAACTCCTACAGGAGGATACGCAGTATTTT. It yields the protein CASSQLLQEDTQYF.

The chain employs TRBV6-4 and TRBJ1-1, with TRBD1 identical over 7 bases. CDR1 MRHNA and CDR2 SNTAGT come from the germline V gene. The CDR3 has 14 amino acids. V shed 3 bases and J 1 base; nucleotides not matched to a gene: 2. DNA of the CDR3: TGTGCCAGCAGTGAAGCAGGGGGGAACACTGAAGCTTTCTTT. Translating it yields CASSEAGGNTEAFF.